What follows is one T cell receptor beta chain and its context. Its target is not known. Trimming took 6 bases from V and 3 from J, leaving 8 bases between them. The length of the CDR3 is 11 residues. CDR1 is DFQATT, CDR2 SNEGSKA, per germline (reference sequence). The sample originates from a study of PD-1 blockade in classical Hodgkin lymphoma. Study-level findings and limits: The origin of the repertoire differences remains undefined, with disease activity or prior therapy as possible causes. A significant rise in TCR diversity by C4D1 was seen for CD4+ but not CD8+ cells.

Time point noted: cycle 4 day 1 (C4D1), after more than five weeks of nivolumab. In every patient, relapse followed autologous stem cell transplantation, while exposure to brentuximab vedotin differed. Complete response, partial response or progressive disease constituted the best response categories observed. Assay: immunoSEQ multiplex PCR; the TCRdb copy retains only in-frame clones and omits some. The sample has approximately 52,000 clones; around nine tenths are singletons. The clonotype comes from a human donor with classical Hodgkin lymphoma. V usage is TRBV20-1 and J usage is TRBJ1-2; maybe TRBD1 (5 bases). The source material was peripheral blood mononuclear cells (PBMCs), sampled before the fourth cycle of nivolumab. In DNA form, the CDR3 reads TGCAGTGCCCTGGGGGACTATGGCTACACCTTC. The encoded protein is CSALGDYGYTF.